What follows is one T cell receptor beta chain and its context. The antigen is unknown. Assay: immunoSEQ multiplex PCR; the TCRdb copy retains only in-frame clones and omits some. The sample yields 80,000 to 95,000 clones, 75% to 95% seen once. This entry comes from a study of OX40 agonist ivuxolimab in advanced cancers. In the study overall: Patients assigned to dose escalation were diagnosed with hepatocellular carcinoma, melanoma, renal cell or head and neck cancer. A mean age of roughly 66 years, range 23 to 79, was recorded, and approximately 85% were male.

Regarding the study as a whole: Near-lowest levels of clonal expansion characterized partial responders at 0.1-3.0 mg/kg.

CDR3 length: 17 amino acids. The clonotype originates from an adult with an advanced solid tumor such as melanoma, head and neck, liver or kidney cancer. The chain uses TRBV21-1 and TRBJ2-5; the table's D call, TRBD1, was not checked against the DNA. TRBV21-1 is a documented pseudogene. Material: CD4+ or CD8+ T cells sorted from blood, obtained in a trial of the OX40 agonist ivuxolimab. CDR3 coding DNA: TGTGCCAGCAGCAACTCCCGACTCTTGGGGCTCCAAGAGACCCAGTACTTC. Its translation: CASSNSRLLGLQETQYF.